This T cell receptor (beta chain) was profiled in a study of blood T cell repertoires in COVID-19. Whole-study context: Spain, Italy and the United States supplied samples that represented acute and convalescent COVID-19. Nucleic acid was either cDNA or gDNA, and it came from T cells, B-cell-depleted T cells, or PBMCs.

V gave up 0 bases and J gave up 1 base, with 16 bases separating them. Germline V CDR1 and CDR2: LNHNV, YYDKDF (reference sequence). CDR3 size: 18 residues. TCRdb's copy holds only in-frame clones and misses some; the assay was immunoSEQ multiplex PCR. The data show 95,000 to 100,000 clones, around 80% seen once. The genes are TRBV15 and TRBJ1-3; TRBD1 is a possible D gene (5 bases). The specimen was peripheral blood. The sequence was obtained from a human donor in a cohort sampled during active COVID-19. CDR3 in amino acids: CATSRDLFSGGSGNTIYF. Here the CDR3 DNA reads TGTGCCACCAGCAGAGATCTGTTCTCGGGGGGGTCTGGAAACACCATATATTTT.